This TCR beta chain appears in the sequencing data of a study of human T cells and chemical hapten exposure. The wider study: Skin of the upper inner arm, approximately 2 cm by approximately 2 cm, received 2% DPC for sensitization. Study-wide results and caveats: Once DPC sensitization occurred, TCRs above 1 in 1000 frequency showed no change. Every donor had alopecia, and their immune response may therefore differ from healthy people's. Versus controls, significantly more large CDR3 similarity clusters arose from expanded TCRs.

MiXCR, run by TCRdb on the RACE reads, gives a single entry per CDR3 protein. The sample yields 85,000 to 100,000 distinct CDR3 sequences, 10% to 11% seen once. The V and J ends lost 5 bases and 0 bases respectively, with 13 bases between them. Looked up from germline, CDR1 is SNHLY and CDR2 is FYNNEI. CDR3 size: 15 residues. This clonotype turned up a few times. The antigen remains unidentified. As to time point: pre-sensitization, week 0. Documented treatment: therapeutic diphenylcyclopropenone sensitization with weekly scalp DPC. This rearrangement joins TRBV2 to TRBJ1-1, with D tentatively TRBD1 (6 bases). This clonotype was obtained from a woman aged 55-70 years with alopecia areata. Some clones in this sample may be carry-over from other donors' samples. The input for sequencing was whole blood, taken in connection with sensitization to the hapten diphenylcyclopropenone (DPC). The CDR3 nucleotides are TGTGCCAGCAGTAACCCGGGACATCTGAACACTGAAGCTTTCTTT. The encoded protein is CASSNPGHLNTEAFF.